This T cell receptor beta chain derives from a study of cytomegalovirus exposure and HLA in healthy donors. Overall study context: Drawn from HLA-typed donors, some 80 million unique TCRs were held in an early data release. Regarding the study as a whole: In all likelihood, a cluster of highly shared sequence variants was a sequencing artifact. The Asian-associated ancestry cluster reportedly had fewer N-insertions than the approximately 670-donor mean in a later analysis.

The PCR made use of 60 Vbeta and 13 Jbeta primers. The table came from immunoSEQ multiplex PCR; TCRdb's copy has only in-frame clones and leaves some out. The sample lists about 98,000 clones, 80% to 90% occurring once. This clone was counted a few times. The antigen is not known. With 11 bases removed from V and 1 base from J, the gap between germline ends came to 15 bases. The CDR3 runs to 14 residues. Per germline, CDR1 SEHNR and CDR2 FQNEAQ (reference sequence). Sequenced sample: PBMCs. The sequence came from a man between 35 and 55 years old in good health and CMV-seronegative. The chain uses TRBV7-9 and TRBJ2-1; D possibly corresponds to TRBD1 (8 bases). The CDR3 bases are TGTGCCGGGAGGGGGACAGGTTCCTACAATGAGCAGTTCTTC. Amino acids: CAGRGTGSYNEQFF.